This T cell receptor beta chain was captured by sequencing in a study of Graves' ophthalmopathy and Graves' hyperthyroidism. Germline CDR1 SGHAT, CDR2 FQNNGV. CDR3 size: 15 residues. V was trimmed by 0 bases and J by 4 bases, leaving 13 bases between them. RNA served as the template for amplifying TCR beta CDR3 regions. Following a first-round RT-PCR that used HTBI primers, a second-round multiplex PCR was carried out. TCRdb re-called the multiplex PCR reads through MiXCR, storing one row per CDR3 protein. The table lists about 420,000 distinct CDR3 sequences, approximately 21% of them singletons. The TCR sequence derives from a woman aged 18-29 years with stable Graves' hyperthyroidism. The sample consisted of peripheral blood. The chain uses TRBV11-2 and TRBJ2-7, with a possible D match to TRBD2 (7 bases). The CDR3, as DNA: TGTGCCAGCAGCTTAGATTGGCGGGGGCAATACGAGCAGTACTTC. Its translation is CASSLDWRGQYEQYF.